These T cell receptor beta chains were read from a single sample in a study of T cell responses to AZD1222 COVID-19 vaccine. Assay: immunoSEQ multiplex PCR; the TCRdb copy retains only in-frame clones and omits some. The profile covers roughly 90,000 clones, with roughly nine tenths appearing a single time and 5.3% taken by the ten largest. Specimen: peripheral blood, collected 28 days after the second AZD1222 dose. These receptors originate from an adult who received the AZD1222 COVID-19 vaccine. CDR3s include the opening cysteine and the closing phenylalanine or tryptophan. Each record gives: J gene, clone size, D gene, V gene, CDR3 length, CDR3 protein, CDR3 DNA. The D gene is left open where the match is weak. Some rows mark clone size as missing; the rest say once, few, many or name a class of expanded clone.

J: TRBJ2-5; size: -; D: -; V: TRBV5-5; length: 15; CDR3: CASSLQAGVKETQYF; DNA: TGTGCCAGCAGCTTGCAGGCAGGGGTAAAGGAGACCCAGTACTTC
J: TRBJ2-3; size: -; D: TRBD1; V: TRBV19; length: 17; CDR3: CASSMRQGSWGTDTQYF; DNA: TGTGCCAGTAGTATGCGACAGGGAAGTTGGGGCACAGATACGCAGTATTTT
J: TRBJ2-5; size: -; D: -; V: TRBV7-9; length: 16; CDR3: CASSFLGLGYQETQYF; DNA: TGTGCCAGCAGCTTCTTGGGGCTGGGTTACCAAGAGACCCAGTACTTC
J: TRBJ2-2; size: -; D: -; V: TRBV3-1/TRBV3-2; length: 15; CDR3: CASSQGGINTGELFF; DNA: TGTGCCAGCAGCCAAGGGGGGATAAACACCGGGGAGCTGTTTTTT
J: TRBJ2-1; size: -; D: TRBD1; V: TRBV2; length: 11; CDR3: CACTDRAEQFF; DNA: TGTGCCTGCACTGACAGGGCTGAGCAGTTCTTC
J: TRBJ1-3; size: -; D: TRBD1; V: TRBV7-9; length: 14; CDR3: CASSLAGTVFSAYF; DNA: TGTGCCAGCAGCTTAGCCGGGACAGTGTTCTCTGCATATTTT
J: TRBJ2-3; size: -; D: -; V: TRBV9; length: 18; CDR3: CASSDTRQRAGLTDTQYF; DNA: TGTGCCAGCAGCGACACCCGGCAGAGGGCGGGCCTCACAGATACGCAGTATTTT
J: TRBJ1-1; size: -; D: -; V: TRBV6-5; length: 12; CDR3: CASEGLNTEAFF; DNA: TGTGCCAGCGAGGGGTTGAACACTGAAGCTTTCTTT
J: TRBJ1-5; size: -; D: -; V: TRBV7-2; length: 13; CDR3: CASSFGGRQPQHF; DNA: TGTGCCAGCAGCTTCGGGGGACGTCAGCCCCAGCATTTT
J: TRBJ1-2; size: -; D: TRBD1; V: TRBV18; length: 13; CDR3: CASSPSTGNGYTF; DNA: TGTGCCAGCTCACCGTCGACAGGGAACGGCTACACCTTC
J: TRBJ1-4; size: few; D: -; V: TRBV30; length: 13; CDR3: CAWSLAAPEKLFF; DNA: TGTGCCTGGAGTCTGGCCGCCCCGGAAAAACTGTTTTTT
J: TRBJ1-6; size: once; D: -; V: TRBV3-1/TRBV3-2; length: 14; CDR3: CASSPGPGNSPLHF; DNA: TGTGCCAGCAGCCCCGGGCCAGGGAATTCACCCCTCCACTTT
J: TRBJ1-5; size: -; D: -; V: TRBV7-9; length: 14; CDR3: CASSSPGVNQPQHF; DNA: TGTGCCAGCAGCTCCCCGGGGGTCAATCAGCCCCAGCATTTT
J: TRBJ2-3; size: -; D: -; V: TRBV5-4; length: 15; CDR3: CASSLDLIRADTQYF; DNA: TGTGCCAGCAGCTTGGACCTAATAAGAGCAGATACGCAGTATTTT
J: TRBJ1-1; size: -; D: TRBD1; V: TRBV7-9; length: 15; CDR3: CASSFPGQGRSEAFF; DNA: TGTGCCAGCAGCTTTCCGGGACAGGGGAGATCTGAAGCTTTCTTT
J: TRBJ2-5; size: -; D: -; V: TRBV7-2; length: 14; CDR3: CASSSLAPKETQYF; DNA: TGTGCCAGCAGCTCGCTGGCGCCGAAAGAGACCCAGTACTTC
J: TRBJ1-6; size: -; D: -; V: TRBV30; length: 15; CDR3: CAWGELQGDNSPLHF; DNA: TGTGCCTGGGGGGAGCTGCAGGGCGATAATTCACCCCTCCACTTT
J: TRBJ1-1; size: -; D: -; V: TRBV19; length: 15; CDR3: CASSIEGYLNTEAFF; DNA: TGTGCCAGTAGTATAGAAGGGTACCTGAACACTGAAGCTTTCTTT
J: TRBJ2-7; size: -; D: -; V: TRBV5-5; length: 13; CDR3: CASTPVPSYEQYF; DNA: TGTGCCAGCACCCCGGTTCCCTCCTACGAGCAGTACTTC
J: TRBJ2-1; size: -; D: -; V: TRBV5-6; length: 12; CDR3: CASSLEASEQFF; DNA: TGTGCCAGCAGCTTGGAAGCATCTGAGCAGTTCTTC
J: TRBJ2-7; size: -; D: -; V: TRBV7-9; length: 16; CDR3: CASSSAHVSRRYEQYF; DNA: TGTGCCAGCAGCTCAGCCCACGTCTCTAGACGGTACGAGCAGTACTTC
J: TRBJ2-7; size: -; D: -; V: TRBV1; length: 14; CDR3: CTSSQFYRPYEQYF; DNA: TGCACCAGCAGCCAATTCTACAGGCCCTACGAGCAGTACTTC
J: TRBJ2-1; size: -; D: TRBD2; V: TRBV5-4; length: 16; CDR3: CASSLELAGGRGPGFF; DNA: TGTGCCAGCAGCTTGGAACTAGCGGGGGGGAGAGGGCCGGGGTTCTTC
J: TRBJ1-6; size: -; D: -; V: TRBV12-3/TRBV12-4; length: 13; CDR3: CASSFEGNSPLHF; DNA: TGTGCCAGCAGCTTCGAGGGGAATTCACCCCTCCACTTT
J: TRBJ1-5; size: -; D: -; V: TRBV12-5; length: 11; CDR3: CASGYNQPQHF; DNA: TGTGCTAGTGGCTACAATCAGCCCCAGCATTTT
J: TRBJ2-2; size: few; D: -; V: TRBV6-2/TRBV6-3; length: 14; CDR3: CASSDHRETGELFF; DNA: TGTGCCAGCAGTGACCACAGGGAGACCGGGGAGCTGTTTTTT
J: TRBJ1-6; size: -; D: -; V: TRBV4-1; length: 17; CDR3: CASSQVSGTYLNSPLHF; DNA: TGCGCCAGCAGCCAAGTTTCAGGGACCTATCTTAATTCACCCCTCCACTTT
J: TRBJ2-7; size: once; D: -; V: TRBV6-5; length: 14; CDR3: CASSYLDRTYEQYF; DNA: TGTGCCAGCAGTTATTTAGACAGGACCTACGAGCAGTACTTC
J: TRBJ2-7; size: -; D: TRBD1; V: TRBV5-6; length: 14; CDR3: CASSLGQGDYEQYF; DNA: TGTGCCAGCAGCTTAGGACAGGGGGACTACGAGCAGTACTTC
J: TRBJ2-2; size: -; D: TRBD2; V: TRBV9; length: 16; CDR3: CASSGLAGADTGELFF; DNA: TGTGCCAGCAGCGGACTAGCGGGGGCTGACACCGGGGAGCTGTTTTTT
J: TRBJ2-6; size: -; D: -; V: TRBV28; length: 17; CDR3: CASSLPKISSGANVLTF; DNA: TGTGCCAGCAGTTTACCAAAAATCAGCTCTGGGGCCAACGTCCTGACTTTC
J: TRBJ2-1; size: once; D: TRBD1; V: TRBV7-9; length: 16; CDR3: CASSLFGTGGYNEQFF; DNA: TGTGCCAGCAGCTTATTTGGGACAGGGGGCTACAATGAGCAGTTCTTC
J: TRBJ1-3; size: -; D: -; V: TRBV6-1; length: 15; CDR3: CASSENLGSGNTIYF; DNA: TGTGCCAGCAGTGAAAATCTGGGCTCTGGAAACACCATATATTTT
J: TRBJ1-3; size: -; D: -; V: TRBV12-3/TRBV12-4; length: 12; CDR3: CASADGGNTIYF; DNA: TGTGCCAGCGCTGACGGCGGAAACACCATATATTTT
J: TRBJ1-3; size: -; D: -; V: TRBV7-9; length: 11; CDR3: CGTRSGNTIYF; DNA: TGTGGGACCCGCTCTGGAAACACCATATATTTT
J: TRBJ1-1; size: few; D: -; V: TRBV7-2; length: 13; CDR3: CASSLARETEAFF; DNA: TGTGCCAGCAGCTTGGCCCGGGAGACTGAAGCTTTCTTT
J: TRBJ1-1; size: -; D: -; V: TRBV3-1/TRBV3-2; length: 12; CDR3: CASSKVGGEAFF; DNA: TGTGCCAGCAGCAAGGTCGGAGGTGAAGCTTTCTTT
J: TRBJ2-7; size: -; D: -; V: TRBV29-1; length: 11; CDR3: CSVVRTYEQYF; DNA: TGCAGCGTTGTCAGAACCTACGAGCAGTACTTC
J: TRBJ2-1; size: -; D: -; V: TRBV19; length: 14; CDR3: CASSMGRETGEQFF; DNA: TGTGCCAGTAGTATGGGCCGTGAGACGGGTGAGCAGTTCTTC
J: TRBJ1-2; size: few; D: -; V: TRBV4-3; length: 15; CDR3: CASSQEGLRGDGYTF; DNA: TGCGCCAGCAGCCAAGAAGGTTTAAGGGGAGATGGCTACACCTTC
J: TRBJ2-3; size: -; D: -; V: TRBV24-1; length: 15; CDR3: CATSDLIGGADTQYF; DNA: TGTGCCACCAGTGATTTGATCGGGGGAGCAGATACGCAGTATTTT
J: TRBJ2-3; size: once; D: TRBD1; V: TRBV19; length: 14; CDR3: CASSSEDRDGTQYF; DNA: TGTGCCAGTAGTAGTGAGGACAGGGATGGTACGCAGTATTTT
J: TRBJ1-4; size: -; D: TRBD1; V: TRBV28; length: 17; CDR3: CASSPISPRGRFEKLFF; DNA: TGTGCCAGCAGTCCTATTAGCCCCAGGGGGCGTTTTGAAAAACTGTTTTTT
J: TRBJ1-1; size: -; D: -; V: TRBV10-2; length: 15; CDR3: CASSVPGALNTEAFF; DNA: TGCGCCAGCAGTGTCCCGGGAGCACTGAACACTGAAGCTTTCTTT
J: TRBJ2-2; size: few; D: TRBD1; V: TRBV29-1; length: 14; CDR3: CSARTGTNTGELFF; DNA: TGCAGCGCCCGGACAGGGACGAACACCGGGGAGCTGTTTTTT
J: TRBJ2-1; size: -; D: TRBD2; V: TRBV27; length: 15; CDR3: CASSPTSNVYNEQFF; DNA: TGTGCCAGCAGTCCGACTAGCAATGTCTACAATGAGCAGTTCTTC
J: TRBJ2-1; size: -; D: TRBD2; V: TRBV6-5; length: 15; CDR3: CASSPTSGAPSGQFF; DNA: TGTGCCAGCAGCCCGACTAGCGGGGCCCCGTCAGGTCAGTTCTTC
J: TRBJ2-7; size: -; D: TRBD2; V: TRBV3-1/TRBV3-2; length: 17; CDR3: CAIHSGLAGSPSYEQYF; DNA: TGTGCCATCCATTCGGGACTAGCGGGCTCACCCTCCTACGAGCAGTACTTC
J: TRBJ1-1; size: -; D: -; V: TRBV19; length: 14; CDR3: CASSRQIRNTEAFF; DNA: TGTGCCAGTAGTCGACAGATCCGGAACACTGAAGCTTTCTTT
J: TRBJ2-1; size: -; D: -; V: TRBV19; length: 13; CDR3: CASSLGGANEQFF; DNA: TGTGCCAGTAGTTTGGGGGGGGCGAATGAGCAGTTCTTC
J: TRBJ2-5; size: -; D: -; V: TRBV5-4; length: 12; CDR3: CASSLGEETQYF; DNA: TGTGCCAGCAGCTTGGGCGAAGAGACCCAGTACTTC
J: TRBJ1-3; size: -; D: TRBD1; V: TRBV6-2/TRBV6-3; length: 15; CDR3: CASSNRGWSGNTIYF; DNA: TGTGCCAGCAGCAACAGGGGTTGGTCTGGAAACACCATATATTTT
J: TRBJ2-2; size: few; D: -; V: TRBV5-4; length: 14; CDR3: CASSLQGNTGELFF; DNA: TGTGCCAGCAGCCTACAGGGGAACACCGGGGAGCTGTTTTTT
J: TRBJ1-5; size: -; D: -; V: TRBV30; length: 15; CDR3: CAWSVGGASNQPQHF; DNA: TGTGCCTGGAGTGTAGGGGGGGCTAGCAATCAGCCCCAGCATTTT
J: TRBJ2-5; size: few; D: -; V: TRBV12-3/TRBV12-4; length: 12; CDR3: CASATTHETQYF; DNA: TGTGCCAGCGCAACTACCCACGAGACCCAGTACTTC